The clone carrying this TCR beta chain was seen more than once but under ten times. The V and J ends lost 4 bases and 4 bases, in that order; junction bases with no gene match: 4. Germline loops: CDR1 MNHNS, CDR2 SASEGT. The CDR3 is 14 residues long. The source of the sample is a study of Graves' ophthalmopathy and Graves' hyperthyroidism. Study context: Samples of peripheral blood were obtained at initial diagnosis, prior to treatment of any kind.

TCR beta CDR3 amplification used RNA transcripts. First-round RT-PCR used HTBI primers; second-round multiplex PCR followed. TCRdb processed the multiplex PCR reads anew with MiXCR; each CDR3 protein has one entry. This sample has about 620,000 distinct CDR3 sequences; 22% occur once, and the top ten carry about 6.6%. Each diagnosis was determined on the basis of clinical symptoms, serum thyroxine, TRAb, thyroid ultrasound and orbital computed tomography. From fresh peripheral blood, roughly 9.3 ml in volume, the PBMCs were obtained. The clonotype was recovered from a woman younger than 35 with stable Graves' hyperthyroidism. Some clones in this sample may be carry-over from other donors' samples. Specimen: peripheral blood. This chain links TRBV6-1 with TRBJ2-5; TRBD1 aligns across 9 bases. The DNA of the CDR3 is TGTGCCAGCAGTGGCACAGGGGGCACAGAGACCCAGTACTTC. Amino acid sequence: CASSGTGGTETQYF.